These 3 T cell receptor beta chains originate from one sample sequenced in a study of OX40 agonist ivuxolimab in advanced cancers. Generated by immunoSEQ multiplex PCR, the TCRdb table keeps only in-frame clones and is missing some. The table records roughly 60,000 clones, 80% to 90% of them present only once. Sequencing used CD4+ or CD8+ T cells sorted from blood, obtained in a trial of the OX40 agonist ivuxolimab. The receptor source for this set is an adult with an advanced solid tumor such as melanoma, head and neck, liver or kidney cancer.

This clone was seen more than once but under ten times. The chain has TRBV4-1 and TRBJ2-3; 11 bases map to TRBD2. This CDR3 contains 15 residues. CDR1 and CDR2 from the germline V gene are MGHRA and YSYEKL. V gave up 3 bases and J gave up 7 bases; unmatched junction bases: 6. In nucleotides, the CDR3 is TGCGCCAGCAGCCAGCCGGGACTAGCGGACTATACGCAGTATTTT. Protein product: CASSQPGLADYTQYF.

This rearrangement joins TRBV7-2 to TRBJ2-1; 10 bases fit TRBD2. Germline V lookup: CDR1 SGHTA, CDR2 FQGNSA. With V trimmed by 5 bases and J by 0 bases, 10 bases remained unmatched. CDR3 size: 18 residues. The CDR3 sequence: CASSEQLAGPGSYNEQFF. In nucleotides, the CDR3 is TGTGCCAGCAGCGAACAACTAGCGGGACCAGGCTCCTACAATGAGCAGTTCTTC.

The chain links TRBV9 to TRBJ2-3; D ambiguous. The V and J ends lost 0 bases and 2 bases respectively, with 7 bases between them. The CDR3 runs to 14 residues. The V gene's germline CDR1 is SGDLS and CDR2 YYNGEE. The CDR3 bases are TGTGCCAGCAGCGTAGTTGGGGACACAGATACGCAGTATTTT. Amino acids: CASSVVGDTDTQYF.